This TCR beta chain derives from a study of T cell responses to AZD1222 COVID-19 vaccine (dated by TCRdb to the early 2020s). At the level of the whole study: TCR sequencing covered roughly 230 trial participants: 200 to 220 given two doses of AZD1222 and approximately 26 given two doses of MenACWY control vaccine. Enrollment into the trials was organized by age into subgroups of 18-55, 56-69 and 70-plus years, and those subgroups contained roughly 140, 27 and 60 TCR-sequenced participants, respectively. The study at large found these results: Because no samples from the day 14 peak response were available, repertoires could be characterized only after the peak T cell response. Reportedly, close to half of the unique spike-specific TCRs recognized epitopes lying outside the regions that are mutated in the B.1.351 and B.1.1.7 variants. After two AZD1222 doses, spike-specific TCR breadth and depth were significantly higher than at day 0 and than in MenACWY recipients. The 56-69-year group was small, and its depth increase did not reach significance, likely because of low power. CD4 TCRs associated with the vaccine covered the entire spike protein, and the dominant responses were in regions 160-218 and 743-854. Conclusions about previously exposed vaccinees were limited because only six or seven AZD1222 recipients were SARS-CoV-2 seropositive at baseline. Participants were mostly white British, with more females than males. The authors suggested clonal diversity may have been underestimated.

The CDR3 regions of human TCRbeta chains were analyzed by immunosequencing. As for the original processing: TCRs in the repertoires were compared against a reference library of SARS-CoV-2-specific TCRs that had been generated with the MIRA antigen-specificity platform. Breadth was defined as the fraction of unique TCRs that were SARS-CoV-2-associated, and depth was defined as the fraction of total T cells that were SARS-CoV-2-associated. Each spike-specific TCR was assigned to its reactive spike region and to a CD4 or CD8 class using the MIRA data. Log10-transformed breadth and depth values were compared by one-way ANOVA with Sidak's multiple comparisons tests. TCRdb carries this immuneACCESS record with in-frame sequences only. Its versions omit some clonotypes, under half of them owing to an unresolved V gene in the studies checked, with the rest unexplained. V, J and clone size are those of that table, while D and trimming were read from the DNA. The sample records around 130,000 clones, approximately 90% of which are singletons. Of the sample, about 9.5% falls within the top ten clones.

In light of the paper, this sample's time point label describes: about 28 days (+/-7) after the second vaccine dose. AZD1222 recipients with second doses at about 4 weeks or about 12 weeks were pooled, because spike-specific TCR depth and breadth did not differ between schedules. Vaccinee samples came from UK trials COV001 and COV002, including a single-blind randomized controlled phase 2/3 trial of AZD1222 (ChAdOx1 nCoV-19) in healthy adults. For TCRbeta chain sequencing, PBMC samples from trial participants were taken at day 0 and at day 28 after the second dose. A word on this clone: There is no known antigen for this receptor. The input lacks base qualities; no much larger clone sits a single base away.

The trim is 5 bases for V and 9 bases for J, with a gap of 11 bases between the germline ends. The CDR3 sequence holds 12 residues, the cysteine and phenylalanine included. Only the CDR3 DNA is retained, 36 bases long and in frame from the first base. CDR1 and CDR2 were assigned from the germline V gene (reference sequence) as LNHDA and SQIVND. The sample consisted of peripheral blood, taken 28 days after the second AZD1222 dose. The receptor comes from an adult who received the AZD1222 COVID-19 vaccine. This sequence uses TRBV19 and TRBJ2-1, and perhaps TRBD1 as D gene, on 5 matching bases. The bases are TGTGCCAGTAGTGTGGGGCTTGGTGAGCAGTTCTTC. Translated, this gives CASSVGLGEQFF. With the portions outside the CDR3 filled from the reference TRBV19 and TRBJ2-1 genes, the complete variable region becomes DGGITQSPKYLFRKEGQNVTLSCEQNLNHDAMYWYRQDPGQGLRLIYYSQIVNDFQKGDIAEGYSVSREKKESFPLTVTSAQKNPTAFYLCASSVGLGEQFFGPGTRLTVL.